This T cell receptor (beta chain) originates from a study of response to subunit inactivated influenza vaccine. TCRdb ran MiXCR on the RT-PCR reads and lists one entry per CDR3 protein. The table lists 450,000 to 600,000 distinct CDR3 sequences, approximately 7.6% of them singletons. Turning to this clonotype: What it recognizes is unknown.

The CDR3 runs 14 residues. Germline V gene sequence: CDR1 SGHVS, CDR2 FNYEAQ. V was cut by 1 base and J by 4 bases, with 10 bases left in between. Study-level findings and limits: Researchers suggested that each seasonal influenza vaccination recruits few new T cells.

The sequence came from a man in his fifties or sixties who received an inactivated influenza vaccine. The V call is TRBV7-6, the J call TRBJ2-5; no reliable D call. The source was PBMCs from blood, collected about 23 months after vaccination. CDR3 loop: CASSLVATPETQYF. The CDR3 DNA reads as TGTGCCAGCAGCTTAGTTGCTACCCCAGAGACCCAGTACTTC.